The T cell receptor (beta chain) described here comes from a study of T-cell memory formation after mild COVID-19. Study in general: TCR clusters mostly belonged to single donors.

This clonotype has a handful of counts. Constant-segment primers were used for 5'RACE, and the resulting TCR alpha and TCR beta cDNA libraries carried sample barcodes and UMIs. In TCRdb, the 5' RACE reads were re-called with MiXCR into one record per CDR3 protein. The profile shows 450,000 to 700,000 distinct CDR3 sequences, roughly 18% of them singletons. Sequencing was performed on PBMCs or a T cell subset sorted from them (not recorded which). This TCR was sampled from an adult woman who had mild COVID-19 (a few samples of this study predate the infection). Cell type and time point are not known.

The CDR3 DNA reads as TGTGCCAGCAGTTACTCGTGGGGGAGCGGGGAGCTGTTTTTT. Translating it yields CASSYSWGSGELFF. The chain carries TRBV6-5 and TRBJ2-2; D is possibly TRBD1 or TRBD2 (5 bases each). V lost 0 bases to trimming and J lost 7 bases, with 9 bases between them. There are 14 residues in the CDR3. CDR1 MNHEY and CDR2 SVGAGI come from the germline V gene.